The 14 T cell receptor beta chains presented below share a single source sample, sequenced in a study of blood T cell repertoires in COVID-19. Clones were sequenced by immunoSEQ multiplex PCR, and TCRdb holds only the in-frame ones, with some missing. The table lists about 480,000 clones, roughly 89% of them singletons. The specimen sequenced was peripheral blood. The receptors come from a man aged 18 to 35 with COVID-19, enrolled during active disease.

The chain recombines TRBV9 with TRBJ2-3, with 9 bases that match TRBD2. CDR3 size: 16 residues. Trimming at V came to 0 bases and at J to 6 bases, leaving 8 bases not matched to a gene. Germline CDR1 is SGDLS and CDR2 is YYNGEE. CDR3 DNA: TGTGCCAGCAGCGTAGCTCCTAGCGGGATGGACGATACGCAGTATTTT. It encodes CASSVAPSGMDDTQYF.

The chain links TRBV7-9 to TRBJ1-2; perhaps TRBD1 as D (5 bases). CDR1 is SEHNR, CDR2 FQNEAQ, per germline (reference sequence). Trimming removed 3 bases from V and 5 bases from J, with 10 bases in between. The CDR3 has 13 residues. CDR3 residues: CASSFRGSYGYTF. CDR3 DNA sequence: TGTGCCAGCAGCTTCCGGGGGAGTTATGGCTACACCTTC.

J is TRBJ1-2 and V is TRBV12-3 or TRBV12-4; D might be TRBD1 (6 bases). V was clipped by 5 bases and J by 7 bases, with 11 bases between them. CDR3 size: 12 residues. The CDR3 is CASSPGVGGYTF. In nucleotides, the CDR3 is TGTGCCAGCAGTCCAGGGGTAGGTGGCTACACCTTC.

The chain uses TRBV11-3 and TRBJ1-5, with D possibly TRBD1 on 5 matching bases. Deletions cut 5 bases from V and 5 bases from J, with 22 bases between. The CDR3 contains 17 residues. CDR1 and CDR2 from the germline V gene are SGHNT and YENEEA. The CDR3 protein is CASSGDPVGRADQPQHF. In DNA, the CDR3 is TGTGCCAGCAGCGGGGATCCGGTGGGCAGGGCCGATCAGCCCCAGCATTTT. Full variable domain (outside the CDR3, taken from reference TRBV11-3 and TRBJ1-5): EAGVVQSPRYKIIEKKQPVAFWCNPISGHNTLYWYLQNLGQGPELLIRYENEEAVDDSQLPKDRFSAERLKGVDSTLKIQPAELGDSAVYLCASSGDPVGRADQPQHFGDGTRLSIL.

V is TRBV2 and J is TRBJ2-2; D not resolved. The CDR3 is 11 amino acids. CDR1 is SNHLY, CDR2 FYNNEI, per germline. The ends were cut back, 4 bases at V and 5 bases at J, with 2 bases in the middle. The DNA of the CDR3 is TGTGCCAGCAGTGTAACCGGGGAGCTGTTTTTT. Protein: CASSVTGELFF. The full variable domain, rest sourced from reference TRBV2 and TRBJ2-2, is EPEVTQTPSHQVTQMGQEVILRCVPISNHLYFYWYRQILGQKVEFLVSFYNNEISEKSEIFDDQFSVERPDGSNFTLKIRSTKLEDSAMYFCASSVTGELFFGEGSRLTVL.

The V and J genes are TRBV2 and TRBJ1-2, with unresolved D. Trimming stripped 7 bases from V and 4 bases from J, with 19 bases between. Germline V gene data show CDR1 as SNHLY and CDR2 as FYNNEI. This CDR3 comprises 15 residues. CDR3 protein: CASITGLSASYGYTF. DNA of the CDR3: TGTGCCAGCATTACCGGACTCTCGGCAAGCTATGGCTACACCTTC.

This sequence joins TRBV7-6 and TRBJ2-7, with D perhaps TRBD2 (7 bases). V lost 3 bases and J lost 4, with 13 bases in between. The germline V gene encodes CDR1 SGHVS and CDR2 FNYEAQ. This CDR3 spans 14 amino acids. The DNA for the CDR3 is TGTGCCAGCAGCTTTGGGGGGGGCCGGTACGAGCAGTACTTC. Protein: CASSFGGGRYEQYF. Full variable domain (outside the CDR3, taken from reference TRBV7-6 and TRBJ2-7): GAGVSQSPRYKVTKRGQDVALRCDPISGHVSLYWYRQALGQGPEFLTYFNYEAQQDKSGLPNDRFSAERPEGSISTLTIQRTEQRDSAMYRCASSFGGGRYEQYFGPGTRLTVT.

The DNA of the CDR3 is TGTGCCAGCAGCGTAGGTGCAGTTCGGGCTGAAGCTTTCTTT. Its translation is CASSVGAVRAEAFF. V usage is TRBV9 and J usage is TRBJ1-1; D call uncertain. This CDR3 has 14 residues. Trimming removed 0 bases from V and 6 bases from J, with 12 bases in between. CDR1 and CDR2 (germline): SGDLS, YYNGEE.

The gene calls are TRBV3-1 (or the pseudogene TRBV3-2) and TRBJ2-1, with TRBD2 identical over 11 bases. This CDR3 has 16 amino acids. Germline-derived CDR1 and CDR2 are LGHDT and YNNKEL (reference sequence). V was pared by 0 bases and J by 6 bases, with 4 bases of the junction left unmatched. CDR3 in amino acids: CASSQERLAGINEQFF. CDR3 DNA: TGTGCCAGCAGCCAAGAAAGACTAGCGGGAATCAATGAGCAGTTCTTC.

The rearrangement joins TRBV28 to TRBJ1-3; 10 positions match TRBD1. The CDR3 contains 15 residues. Germline CDR1 and CDR2: MDHEN and SYDVKM. With 6 bases clipped from V and 2 bases from J, the junction kept 4 bases outside the gene matches. The CDR3 loop is CASRRQGAAGNTIYF. The CDR3 DNA sequence: TGTGCCAGCAGGAGACAGGGGGCCGCTGGAAACACCATATATTTT.

This clone has a handful of counts. The chain links TRBV6-5 to TRBJ1-2; 9 bases are shared with TRBD1. Germline CDR1 MNHEY, CDR2 SVGAGI. V shed 2 bases and J 7 bases; nucleotides not matched to a gene: 8. The CDR3 covers 15 residues. For the CDR3, the DNA is TGTGCCAGCAGTTACCTAAAAACAGGGGGCGGTGGCTACACCTTC. This translates into CASSYLKTGGGGYTF.

The J gene is TRBJ2-7, the V gene TRBV5-4, with a tentative D call TRBD2 (5 bases). V was pared by 3 bases and J by 6 bases, with 13 bases between. The CDR3 totals 13 residues. Germline CDR1 SGHNT, CDR2 YYREEE (reference sequence). CDR3 protein: CASSWKLDTEQYF. The CDR3 DNA follows: TGTGCCAGCAGCTGGAAACTAGACACCGAGCAGTACTTC.

The V and J genes are TRBV29-1 and TRBJ2-7; 10 nucleotides line up with TRBD1. The CDR3 has 14 residues. Germline V lookup: CDR1 SQVTM, CDR2 ANQGSEA. V was clipped by 4 bases and J by 5 bases; unmatched bases: 8. For the CDR3, the DNA is TGCAGCGTTGGGGGGACAGGGGCGGGACACGAGCAGTACTTC. This gives the protein CSVGGTGAGHEQYF.

The chain joins TRBV11-2 to TRBJ1-6; 9 bases map to TRBD1. Germline CDR1 SGHAT, CDR2 FQNNGV. The trim removed 3 bases at V and 12 bases at J, leaving 6 bases unmatched. The CDR3 has 14 residues. Here the CDR3 DNA reads TGTGCCAGCAGCTTGGACAGGGGCCCGGGACCCCTCCACTTT. This translates into CASSLDRGPGPLHF. Together with reference TRBV11-2 and TRBJ1-6, the CDR3 gives the full variable domain: EAGVAQSPRYKIIEKRQSVAFWCNPISGHATLYWYQQILGQGPKLLIQFQNNGVVDDSQLPKDRFSAERLKGVDSTLKIQPAKLEDSAVYLCASSLDRGPGPLHFGNGTRLTVT.